What follows are 27 T cell receptor beta chains derived from one specimen sequenced in a study of blood T cell repertoires in COVID-19. The table came from immunoSEQ multiplex PCR; TCRdb's copy has only in-frame clones and leaves some out. The table lists about 200,000 clones, about 90% of them singletons. The source material was peripheral blood. These receptors all stem from a man aged 18 to 35 with active or convalescent COVID-19.

This clone has just a few counts. The chain couples TRBV20-1 to TRBJ2-7, with D uncertain. The length of the CDR3 is 11 residues. Trimming left V 6 bases short and J 2 bases short, with 8 bases between. Germline CDR1 and CDR2: DFQATT and SNEGSKA (reference sequence). As DNA, the CDR3 is TGCAGTGCAGCTACTACCTACGAGCAGTACTTC. It encodes CSAATTYEQYF.

The chain recombines TRBV9 with TRBJ1-1; tentatively, D is TRBD1 (6 bases). Trimming removed 3 bases at V and 5 bases at J, with 11 bases between. In germline, CDR1 is SGDLS, CDR2 YYNGEE. The CDR3 sequence is 13 residues long. The CDR3 sequence: CASSEGVGTEAFF. CDR3 nucleotides: TGTGCCAGCAGCGAGGGGGTGGGGACTGAAGCTTTCTTT. Full variable domain (missing parts from reference TRBV9 and TRBJ1-1): DSGVTQTPKHLITATGQRVTLRCSPRSGDLSVYWYQQSLDQGLQFLIQYYNGEERAKGNILERFSAQQFPDLHSELNLSSLELGDSALYFCASSEGVGTEAFFGQGTRLTVV.

This clone was counted between two and nine times. V usage is TRBV7-8 and J usage is TRBJ1-5; a weak D match, TRBD1 (5 bases). Trimming left V 0 bases short and J 5 bases short, with 14 bases between. CDR1 SGHVS and CDR2 FQNEAQ come from the germline V gene. The CDR3 has 16 residues. The CDR3 protein is CASSLAWGRFDQPQHF. The DNA for the CDR3 is TGTGCCAGCAGCTTAGCGTGGGGCAGGTTTGATCAGCCCCAGCATTTT.

The rearrangement links TRBV18 to TRBJ1-3, with D uncertain. Looked up from germline, CDR1 is KGHSH and CDR2 is LQKENI. Trimming removed 3 bases at V and 3 bases at J, with 9 bases between. The CDR3 is 14 amino acids. CDR3 bases: TGTGCCAGCTCACCTACGCGTGGTGGAAACACCATATATTTT. Protein sequence: CASSPTRGGNTIYF.

The chain links TRBV6-5 to TRBJ2-6; D is unclear. From germline, CDR1 is MNHEY and CDR2 SVGAGI. The CDR3 consists of 15 residues. V was cut by 5 bases and J by 2 bases, with 10 bases left in between. The CDR3 protein is CASSPTEAGANVLTF. The CDR3 DNA is TGTGCCAGCAGTCCCACCGAGGCTGGGGCCAACGTCCTGACTTTC.

The genes are TRBV12-5 and TRBJ2-7; 12 bases fit TRBD2. Germline lookup yields CDR1 LGHNT and CDR2 FRNRAP. The junction had 0 bases not matched to a gene; V was cut back by 6 bases and J by 0 bases. This CDR3 region has 14 residues. CDR3 region: CASGTSGSSYEQYF. The CDR3 DNA reads as TGTGCTAGTGGGACTAGCGGGAGCTCCTACGAGCAGTACTTC.

The chain carries TRBV6-6 and TRBJ2-3; a weak D match, TRBD1 (7 bases). CDR3 length equals 16 residues. Germline CDR1 is MNHNY and CDR2 is SVGAGI (reference sequence). V was cut by 6 bases and J by 0 bases, with 16 bases left in between. The CDR3 coding sequence is TGTGCCAGCAGCCCAGGGGGGTACACTAGCACAGATACGCAGTATTTT. Its translation is CASSPGGYTSTDTQYF.

The chain has TRBV7-6 and TRBJ2-2; D is possibly TRBD1 (5 bases). The CDR3 extends over 15 amino acids. V was cut by 0 bases and J by 4 bases, with 9 bases left in between. The germline gives CDR1 SGHVS, CDR2 FNYEAQ. The CDR3 DNA is TGTGCCAGCAGCTTAGCAGGGGCGCTCACCGGGGAGCTGTTTTTT. Its protein product is CASSLAGALTGELFF.

V usage is TRBV5-1 and J usage is TRBJ1-1; possible D gene TRBD1, 5 bases. V lost 0 bases and J lost 1, with 7 bases in between. There are 14 residues in the CDR3. The germline V gene has CDR1 SGHRS and CDR2 YFSETQ. The CDR3 here is CASSLGQRNTEAFF. CDR3 DNA sequence: TGCGCCAGCAGCTTGGGACAGAGGAACACTGAAGCTTTCTTT.

Here the CDR3 DNA reads TGCGCCAGCAGCTCGATCACCGGGGACACTGAGCAGTTCTTC. Translation gives CASSSITGDTEQFF. The J gene is TRBJ2-1, the V gene TRBV5-1; maybe TRBD1 (6 bases). The germline V gene encodes CDR1 SGHRS and CDR2 YFSETQ. The CDR3 runs to 14 residues. Trimming left V 3 bases short and J 9 bases short, with 16 bases between.

Only a few counts were recorded for this clone. The chain recombines TRBV5-1 with TRBJ1-1; D remains ambiguous. This CDR3 has 15 residues. V lost 4 bases and J lost 1, with 14 bases in between. Looked up from germline, CDR1 is SGHRS and CDR2 is YFSETQ. This CDR3 reads CASSRNGVSNTEAFF. Written as DNA, the CDR3 is TGCGCCAGCAGCCGGAACGGGGTGTCGAACACTGAAGCTTTCTTT. Together with reference TRBV5-1 and TRBJ1-1, the CDR3 gives the full variable domain: KAGVTQTPRYLIKTRGQQVTLSCSPISGHRSVSWYQQTPGQGLQFLFEYFSETQRNKGNFPGRFSGRQFSNSRSEMNVSTLELGDSALYLCASSRNGVSNTEAFFGQGTRLTVV.

This chain connects TRBV6-5 to TRBJ1-1; no reliable D call. Germline values: CDR1 MNHEY, CDR2 SVGAGI. The CDR3 covers 12 residues. The V and J ends lost 10 bases and 4 bases respectively, with 13 bases between them. For the CDR3, the DNA is TGTGCCATAACGAGTAGCAGCACTGAAGCTTTCTTT. Protein sequence: CAITSSSTEAFF.

The gene calls are TRBV2 and TRBJ2-3; unclear D gene. V lost 3 bases and J lost 0, with 7 bases in between. Germline CDR1 is SNHLY and CDR2 is FYNNEI. This CDR3 comprises 14 residues. The chain's CDR3 is CASSDTTSTDTQYF. For the CDR3, the DNA is TGTGCCAGCAGTGACACCACTAGCACAGATACGCAGTATTTT.

This sequence joins TRBV6-1 and TRBJ1-1; D might be TRBD1 (6 bases). V was shortened by 0 bases and J by 5 bases, with 19 bases between the two germline ends. This CDR3 region has 17 residues. Germline V gene sequence: CDR1 MNHNS, CDR2 SASEGT. The CDR3 coding sequence is TGTGCCAGCAGTGAAGCCGGATGGTGGGGGCTGTTAACTGAAGCTTTCTTT. It codes for CASSEAGWWGLLTEAFF.

The chain employs TRBV29-1 and TRBJ1-2; the match to TRBD1 covers 12 bases. The CDR3 extends over 12 amino acids. Germline V gene lookup returns CDR1 SQVTM and CDR2 ANQGSEA. Trimming at V came to 7 bases and at J to 8 bases, leaving 5 bases not matched to a gene. CDR3 in amino acids: CSAHGTGGGYTF. Here the CDR3 DNA reads TGCAGCGCTCACGGGACAGGGGGCGGCTACACCTTC. The full variable domain, completed using reference TRBV29-1 and TRBJ1-2, is SAVISQKPSRDICQRGTSLTIQCQVDSQVTMMFWYRQQPGQSLTLIATANQGSEATYESGFVIDKFPISRPNLTFSTLTVSNMSPEDSSIYLCSAHGTGGGYTFGSGTRLTVV.

This clone was seen many times. This chain links TRBV19 with TRBJ1-2; 8 positions match TRBD1. CDR1 and CDR2 (germline): LNHDA, SQIVND (reference sequence). CDR3 length: 14 amino acids. V was clipped by 5 bases and J by 4 bases; unmatched bases: 6. CDR3 DNA: TGTGCCAGTAGTCCGGGACAGGTCGCCTATGGCTACACCTTC. Its protein is CASSPGQVAYGYTF.

The chain joins TRBV21-1 to TRBJ1-2. TRBV21-1 represents a pseudogene. The CDR3 sequence is 13 residues long. In DNA, the CDR3 is TGTGACGAAAGCGGTCGGGGGGTGGATGGCTACACCTTC. Translating gives CDESGRGVDGYTF.

This clone was detected a few times. The chain combines TRBV6-5 with TRBJ2-3; maybe TRBD2 (5 bases). The CDR3 is 15 residues long. The ends were cut back, 2 bases at V and 0 bases at J, with 9 bases in the middle. Germline CDR1 and CDR2: MNHEY and SVGAGI. CDR3 sequence (DNA): TGTGCCAGCAGTTACAAGCGGACTAGCACAGATACGCAGTATTTT. Translated: CASSYKRTSTDTQYF.

This chain uses TRBV27 with TRBJ1-2; 7 nucleotides agree with TRBD1. CDR1 and CDR2 (germline): MNHEY, SMNVEV (reference sequence). This CDR3 has 13 residues. V lost 6 bases and J lost 2; bases outside the gene matches: 3. The CDR3 region is CASSPTGNYGYTF. The CDR3 region has the DNA TGTGCCAGCAGCCCGACAGGGAACTATGGCTACACCTTC.

The gene calls are TRBV3-1 (or the pseudogene TRBV3-2) and TRBJ2-2; TRBD2 aligns across 10 bases. Trimming cost V 4 bases and J 1 base; bases outside gene matches: 3. Germline CDR1 is LGHDT and CDR2 is YNNKEL (reference sequence). The CDR3 is made up of 16 amino acids. The CDR3 is CASSRLAGENTGELFF. The CDR3 coding sequence is TGTGCCAGCAGCCGGCTAGCGGGGGAGAACACCGGGGAGCTGTTTTTT.

CDR3 sequence reads: CASSLIPGGKGEAFF. CDR3 coding DNA: TGTGCCAGCAGCCTCATCCCAGGGGGAAAGGGTGAAGCTTTCTTT. The chain combines TRBV7-2 with TRBJ1-1, with 7 nucleotides matching TRBD1. The V and J ends lost 5 bases and 7 bases, in that order; junction bases with no gene match: 13. Looked up from germline, CDR1 is SGHTA and CDR2 is FQGNSA. CDR3 length: 15 amino acids.

The chain uses TRBV3-1 (or the pseudogene TRBV3-2) and TRBJ2-7, with TRBD1 matching over 9 bases. The germline CDR1 and CDR2 sequences are LGHDT and YNNKEL (reference sequence). Unmatched junction bases numbered 7, after V lost 4 bases and J lost 3 bases. The CDR3 consists of 15 residues. The CDR3 coding sequence is TGTGCCAGCAGCCGTCCGGGACAGGGTGTCTACGAGCAGTACTTC. Residues: CASSRPGQGVYEQYF.

CDR3 sequence reads: CAISDYKQGKDTQYF. The CDR3, as DNA: TGTGCCATCAGTGATTATAAACAGGGGAAAGATACGCAGTATTTT. The rearrangement links TRBV10-3 to TRBJ2-3; 7 bases map to TRBD1. This CDR3 region has 15 residues. Losses at the gene ends were 3 bases for V and 5 bases for J; bases not matched to a gene: 8. The germline CDR1 and CDR2 sequences are ENHRY and SYGVKD.

The rearrangement links TRBV7-2 to TRBJ1-5; possibly TRBD1 for D (6 bases). Per germline, CDR1 SGHTA and CDR2 FQGNSA. With 4 bases removed from V and 1 base from J, the gap between germline ends came to 11 bases. The CDR3 runs 15 residues. For the CDR3, the DNA is TGTGCCAGCAGCTACGTTGGACAGAGCAATCAGCCCCAGCATTTT. This codes for CASSYVGQSNQPQHF.

The V and J genes are TRBV19 and TRBJ2-3; tentative D call: TRBD2 (6 bases). This CDR3 spans 13 amino acids. V was shortened by 5 bases and J by 6 bases, with 12 bases between the two germline ends. Germline CDR1 is LNHDA and CDR2 is SQIVND (reference sequence). The CDR3 region has the DNA TGTGCCAGTAGTCGGCGGGGCGGTGATACGCAGTATTTT. This translates into CASSRRGGDTQYF.

Of note for this clone: This CDR3 is also generated by other DNA sequences in the sample. The chain joins TRBV30 to TRBJ2-5; the D is unclear. Trimming removed 0 bases from V and 5 bases from J, with 4 bases in between. Germline V CDR1 and CDR2: GTSNPN, SVGIG (reference sequence). The CDR3 loop spans 11 amino acids. The CDR3 region is CAWSVGETQYF. The CDR3 DNA follows: TGTGCCTGGAGTGTCGGGGAGACCCAGTACTTC.

This chain's CDR3 is CASSLAPLQSGRAGEQFF. CDR3 bases: TGTGCCAGCAGCTTAGCCCCCCTTCAGAGCGGGAGGGCAGGTGAGCAGTTCTTC. The rearrangement uses TRBV7-8 and TRBJ2-1, with 10 bases matching TRBD2. Per germline, CDR1 SGHVS and CDR2 FQNEAQ. The CDR3 has 18 residues. With V trimmed by 0 bases and J by 9 bases, 14 bases remained unmatched.